This T cell receptor beta chain is drawn from a study of T cells in localized non-small cell lung cancer. The study, taken as a whole, reports: Adjacent lung exhibited a median of around 60 among the 100 most abundant tumor clones. A denser population of T cells in blood accompanied longer overall survival. Investigators sequenced only a single tumor region, leaving heterogeneity possible.

There are 16 residues in the CDR3. Trimming at V came to 7 bases and at J to 7 bases, leaving 10 bases not matched to a gene. Germline lookup yields CDR1 LNHDA and CDR2 SQIVND (reference sequence). With regard to this clone: Antigen unknown.

Assay: immunoSEQ multiplex PCR; the TCRdb copy retains only in-frame clones and omits some. Among 75,000 to 85,000 clones, 80% were seen once, and the ten largest hold approximately 9.7%. The sample here was peripheral blood, taken before any cancer treatment. This receptor was obtained from a female donor at least 60 years old with stage I lung adenocarcinoma. This chain connects TRBV19 to TRBJ2-1; 13 bases are shared with TRBD2. CDR3 DNA: TGTGCCAGTAACTCCGGACTAGCGGGAGTCCGAAATGAGCAGTTCTTC. This sequence encodes CASNSGLAGVRNEQFF.